This TCR beta chain was sequenced in a study of beta chain features in type 1 diabetes. The V gene lost 2 bases and the J gene lost 1 base, with 8 bases spanning the gap. The CDR3 contains 14 residues. Per the germline V gene, CDR1 is LGHNT and CDR2 is FRNRAP. This clone has more than one count but fewer than ten. The authors reverse transcribed all of the isolated RNA, so sequencing captured expressed TCRB transcripts. TCRdb's copy holds only in-frame clones and misses some; the assay was immunoSEQ multiplex PCR. The data show around 240,000 clones, with more than 9% seen just once and around 0.037% held by the top ten.

Sequencing input: naive CD4+ T cells from blood. The sequence was obtained from a woman between 18 and 30 years old in good health. The chain couples TRBV12-5 to TRBJ1-1; D possibly corresponds to TRBD1 (6 bases). Here the CDR3 reads CASGLMTGNTEAFF. CDR3 nucleotides: TGTGCTAGTGGTTTGATGACAGGGAACACTGAAGCTTTCTTT.